A selection of T cell receptor beta chains follows, all from one sample in a study of molecular identifiers for immune sequencing clone quantification. TCRdb itself ran the PCR reads through MiXCR, one entry per CDR3 protein. Of tens of thousands of distinct CDR3 sequences listed, around 25% are singletons. Material: naive CD8+ T cells from blood, with Jurkat cell RNA spiked in. The receptors stem from a human donor in good health. Some libraries in this study had Jurkat cell RNA spiked in. The CDR3 runs from the conserved cysteine through the conserved F or W. D genes are given only for firm matches. For some rows the clone size is stated as once, few or many, or as a class when expanded; others skip it.

>.|TRBV12-3/TRBV12-4|few|TRBJ2-4
CASSLFPGQEGNIQYF
TGTGCCAGCAGTTTATTCCCCGGACAGGAGGGGAACATTCAGTACTTC
>.|TRBV6-6|few|TRBJ2-1
CASSYLRLYNEQFF
TGTGCCAGCAGTTACCTGAGGCTGTACAATGAGCAGTTCTTC
>TRBD1|TRBV19|.|TRBJ2-1
CASSWDRVSHNEQFF
TGTGCCAGTAGTTGGGACAGGGTATCTCACAATGAGCAGTTCTTC
>.|TRBV11-2|.|TRBJ1-1
CASSWGMNTEAVF
TGTGCCAGCAGCTGGGGGATGAACACTGAAGCTGTCTTT
>.|TRBV6-2/TRBV6-3|many|TRBJ2-3
CASSYSSGSTDTQYF
TGTGCCAGCAGTTACTCGTCCGGGAGCACAGATACGCAGTATTTT
>.|TRBV25-1|.|TRBJ1-6
CAGSWQGNSPLHF
TGTGCCGGCAGTTGGCAGGGGAATTCACCCCTCCACTTT
>.|TRBV4-1|many|TRBJ2-3
CASSQDRDTQYF
TGCGCCAGCAGCCAAGATCGGGATACGCAGTATTTT
>TRBD2|TRBV7-2|.|TRBJ2-5
CASSLGGQAAGEPPYF
TGTGCCAGCAGCTTAGGTGGGCAGGCCGCGGGGGAGCCCCCGTACTTC
>.|TRBV11-1|few|TRBJ2-5
CASSLSGVGGEETQYF
TGTGCCAGCAGCTTATCCGGCGTGGGAGGAGAAGAGACCCAGTACTTC
>.|TRBV9|.|TRBJ2-5
CANNDPVSQTQYF
TGTGCCAACAACGACCCCGTATCCCAGACCCAGTACTTC
>.|TRBV13|.|TRBJ1-1
CASTDRGTEAFF
TGTGCCAGCACAGACCGGGGTACTGAAGCTTTCTTT
>TRBD2|TRBV10-3|many|TRBJ2-7
CAISDAGVLEQYF
TGTGCCATCAGTGACGCGGGGGTACTCGAGCAGTACTTC
>TRBD1|TRBV27|many|TRBJ1-1
CASSSGQGTEAFF
TGTGCCAGCAGTTCCGGACAGGGCACTGAAGCTTTCTTT
>.|TRBV9|many|TRBJ2-3
CASSASLDGTTDTQYF
TGTGCCAGCAGCGCTTCACTAGATGGTACCACAGATACGCAGTATTTT
>TRBD2|TRBV29-1|many|TRBJ2-2
CSAIAGGKNTGELFF
TGCAGCGCCATAGCGGGAGGGAAGAACACCGGGGAGCTGTTTTTT
>.|TRBV11-1|many|TRBJ2-5
CASSPDSREQETQYF
TGTGCCAGCAGCCCCGACTCTAGGGAACAAGAGACCCAGTACTTC
>.|TRBV11-2|few|TRBJ1-1
CASSLYGEAFF
TGTGCCAGCAGCTTATATGGGGAAGCTTTCTTT
>.|TRBV4-3|once|TRBJ2-7
CASSQEGGFDEQCF
TGCGCCAGCAGCCAAGAGGGGGGCTTCGACGAGCAGTGCTTC
>TRBD2|TRBV20-1|.|TRBJ2-2
CSAKIKRERYTGEPFF
TGCAGTGCTAAGATTAAGCGGGAGAGGTACACCGGGGAGCCGTTTTTT
>.|TRBV30|.|TRBJ2-2
CAWSASIGGELFF
TGTGCCTGGAGTGCCAGCATTGGGGGGGAGCTGTTTTTT
>TRBD1|TRBV28|.|TRBJ1-4
CAVGTGINEKLFF
TGTGCCGTCGGGACAGGGATAAATGAAAAACTGTTTTTT
>.|TRBV19|.|TRBJ2-7
CASSIGQGFDYEQYF
TGTGCCAGTAGTATAGGGCAGGGCTTTGACTACGAGCAGTACTTC
>.|TRBV30|many|TRBJ2-3
CASFLLGTTDTQYF
TGTGCCTCCTTCTTACTGGGAACCACAGATACGCAGTATTTT
>TRBD1|TRBV14|.|TRBJ2-4
CASKVATGGTKNIQYF
TGTGCCAGCAAAGTGGCGACAGGGGGCACCAAAAACATTCAGTACTTC